The 10 T cell receptor beta chains in this list originate from one sample, sequenced in a study of blood T cells in healthy people across ages. With a J-beta primer mix and a sample-barcoded 5' primer, a second PCR ran about 7 to 12 cycles. MiXCR was run by TCRdb on the 5' RACE reads, yielding one entry per CDR3 protein. Of 630,000 or so distinct CDR3 sequences in the sample, about 30% were seen once. Material for sequencing was blood. Receptor source: a woman of 80 years or more in good health.

A remark on this clonotype: A clone one base away is much larger, so this may be a read error. The V and J genes are TRBV6-2 or TRBV6-3 and TRBJ1-2; a possible D gene is TRBD1 (5 bases). Germline V lookup: CDR1 MNHEY, CDR2 SVGEGT. The CDR3 has 13 amino acids. V lost 6 bases and J 2 bases, leaving 10 bases between the germline ends. The CDR3 here is CASRYRGNYGYTF. The CDR3 DNA is TGTGCCAGCAGGTACCGGGGGAACTATGGCTACACCTTC.

Note on this clonotype: A clone one base away is much larger, so this may be a read error. V usage is TRBV27 and J usage is TRBJ2-3; 11 bases match TRBD2. The germline V gene has CDR1 MNHEY and CDR2 SMNVEV (reference sequence). This CDR3 contains 18 residues. CDR3 sequence: CASSFRVAGGASTDAQYF. The CDR3 bases are TGTGCCAGCAGTTTTAGGGTAGCGGGGGGGGCTAGCACAGATGCGCAGTATTTT.

A single count supports this clonotype. Possible read error: a much larger clone is one base away. The chain joins TRBV4-1 to TRBJ1-2; tentative D call: TRBD1 (5 bases). V dropped 0 bases and J dropped 7 bases, with 12 bases sitting between them. The CDR3 length is 14 residues. Germline V gene lookup returns CDR1 MGHRA and CDR2 YSYEKL. CDR3 bases: TGCGCCAGCAGCCAAGAGGCAGGGTTAATTGGCTACACCTTC. Translated, it gives CASSQEAGLIGYTF.

The genes are TRBV11-2 and TRBJ2-4, with D tentatively TRBD2 (7 bases). Trimming shortened V by 0 bases and J by 7 bases, and 13 bases separated the two germline ends. The CDR3 totals 15 residues. Germline V gives CDR1 SGHAT, CDR2 FQNNGV. CDR3 amino acids: CASSLEGGRPNIQYF. CDR3 coding DNA: TGTGCCAGCAGCTTAGAGGGGGGGCGTCCGAACATTCAGTACTTC.

This clonotype was detected many times. The chain combines TRBV7-6 with TRBJ2-5, with 8 bases lining up with TRBD2. The CDR3 loop spans 14 amino acids. Germline CDR1 reads SGHVS; CDR2 reads FNYEAQ. J was trimmed by 2 bases and V by 4 bases; bases with no gene match: 3. The CDR3 bases are TGTGCCAGCAGCTCCGGGACTAGGCAAGAGACCCAGTACTTC. Encoded protein: CASSSGTRQETQYF.

There are a few counts of this clonotype. The rearrangement uses TRBV20-1 and TRBJ1-1; 7 positions match TRBD1. From germline, CDR1 is DFQATT and CDR2 SNEGSKA (reference sequence). This CDR3 region has 14 residues. In DNA form, the CDR3 reads TGCTCGGGACAGCTACCGAATATGAACACTGAAGCTTTCTTT. Protein sequence: CSGQLPNMNTEAFF.

V is TRBV19 and J is TRBJ1-2; 9 nucleotides agree with TRBD1. The CDR3 is 16 residues long. Trimming took 5 bases from V and 4 from J; bases not matched to a gene: 11. Germline V gene lookup returns CDR1 LNHDA and CDR2 SQIVND (reference sequence). In nucleotides, the CDR3 is TGTGCCAGTAGTGGGGATAGGACAGGGGACCTCTATGGCTACACCTTC. Translation: CASSGDRTGDLYGYTF. The variable domain in full, completed from reference TRBV19 and TRBJ1-2, reads DGGITQSPKYLFRKEGQNVTLSCEQNLNHDAMYWYRQDPGQGLRLIYYSQIVNDFQKGDIAEGYSVSREKKESFPLTVTSAQKNPTAFYLCASSGDRTGDLYGYTFGSGTRLTVV.

This clonotype was picked up a small number of times. One base away lies a much larger clone, so this may be a sequencing read error. CDR3 sequence (DNA): TGTGTCAGCAACCGGGACAGTTTTAATGAAAAACTGTTTTTT. It encodes CVSNRDSFNEKLFF. The chain employs TRBV12-3 or TRBV12-4 and TRBJ1-4; 7 nucleotides line up with TRBD1. The CDR3 has 14 amino acids.

Notes on this clonotype: A much more abundant neighbour one base away suggests this may be a read error. The V gene is TRBV4-2, the J gene TRBJ1-5, with 7 nucleotides matching TRBD1. The CDR3 contains 16 residues. The V gene's germline CDR1 is LGHNA and CDR2 YNFKEQ. CDR3 amino acids: CAGSPGDRDSNQPQHF. In nucleotides, the CDR3 is TGTGCCGGCAGCCCCGGGGACAGAGATAGCAATCAGCCCCAGCATTTT.

This clonotype has only a few counts. This may arise from a read error, as a much more abundant clone is one base away. The chain is built from TRBV7-2 and TRBJ1-1, with no clear D. The CDR3 runs to 16 residues. Trimming took 4 bases from V and 4 from J, leaving 19 bases between them. CDR1 and CDR2 (germline): SGHTA, FQGNSA. CDR3 DNA sequence: TGTGCCAGCAGCTCCCTAGGTATGTGGGGTCCCACTGAAGCTTTCTTT. This sequence encodes CASSSLGMWGPTEAFF.